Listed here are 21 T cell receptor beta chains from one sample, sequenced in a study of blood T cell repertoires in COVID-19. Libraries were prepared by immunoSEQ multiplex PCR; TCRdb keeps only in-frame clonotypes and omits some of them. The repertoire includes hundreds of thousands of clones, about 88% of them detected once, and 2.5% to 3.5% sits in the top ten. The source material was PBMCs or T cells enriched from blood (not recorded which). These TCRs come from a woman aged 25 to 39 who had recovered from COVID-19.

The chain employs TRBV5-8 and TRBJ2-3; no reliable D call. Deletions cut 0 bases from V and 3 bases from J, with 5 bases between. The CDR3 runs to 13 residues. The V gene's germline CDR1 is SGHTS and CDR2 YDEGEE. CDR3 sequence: CASSLDKTDTQYF. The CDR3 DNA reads TGTGCCAGCAGCTTGGACAAGACAGATACGCAGTATTTT.

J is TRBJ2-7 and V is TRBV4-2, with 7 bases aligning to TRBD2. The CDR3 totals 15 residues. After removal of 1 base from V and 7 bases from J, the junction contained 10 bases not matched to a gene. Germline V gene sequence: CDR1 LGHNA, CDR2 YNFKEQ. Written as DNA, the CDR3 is TGTGCCAGCAGCCAAGTGCCTAGCGGAGGCGGGGAGCAGTACTTC. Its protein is CASSQVPSGGGEQYF.

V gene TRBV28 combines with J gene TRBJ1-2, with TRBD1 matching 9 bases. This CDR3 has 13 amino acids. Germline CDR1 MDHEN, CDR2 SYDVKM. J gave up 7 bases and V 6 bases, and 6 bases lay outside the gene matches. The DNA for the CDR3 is TGTGCCAGCAGCCGGGGACAGGGCACTGGCTACACCTTC. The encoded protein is CASSRGQGTGYTF.

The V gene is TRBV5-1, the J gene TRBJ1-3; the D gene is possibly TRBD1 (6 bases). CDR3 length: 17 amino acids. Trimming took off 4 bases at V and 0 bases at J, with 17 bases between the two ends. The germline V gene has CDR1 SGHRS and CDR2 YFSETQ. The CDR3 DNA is TGCGCCAGCAGCAGGACGGACAGCGACCACTCTGGAAACACCATATATTTT. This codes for CASSRTDSDHSGNTIYF.

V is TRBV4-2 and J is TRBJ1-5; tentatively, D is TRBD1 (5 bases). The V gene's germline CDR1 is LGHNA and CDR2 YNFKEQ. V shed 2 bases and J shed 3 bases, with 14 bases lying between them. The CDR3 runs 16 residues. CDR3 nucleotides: TGTGCCAGCAGCCAAAATCAGGGCCAAAACAATCAGCCCCAGCATTTT. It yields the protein CASSQNQGQNNQPQHF.

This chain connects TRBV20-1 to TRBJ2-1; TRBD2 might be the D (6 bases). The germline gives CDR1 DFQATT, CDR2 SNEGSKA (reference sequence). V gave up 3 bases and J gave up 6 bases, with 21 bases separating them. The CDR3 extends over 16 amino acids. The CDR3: CSASNPAGKAGNEQFF. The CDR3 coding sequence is TGCAGTGCTAGTAATCCGGCGGGGAAGGCGGGCAATGAGCAGTTCTTC.

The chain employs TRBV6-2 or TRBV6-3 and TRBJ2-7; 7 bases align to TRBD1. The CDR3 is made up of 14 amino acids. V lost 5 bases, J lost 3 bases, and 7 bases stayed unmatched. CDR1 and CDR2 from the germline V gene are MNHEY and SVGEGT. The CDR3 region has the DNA TGTGCCAGCAGTCAACGTGGGACAGACTACGAGCAGTACTTC. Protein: CASSQRGTDYEQYF.

CDR3 loop: CASSEWTGGGNYGYTF. CDR3 in DNA: TGCGCCAGCAGTGAGTGGACAGGGGGCGGAAACTATGGCTACACCTTC. This rearrangement joins TRBV10-2 to TRBJ1-2, with TRBD1 matching over 11 bases. The CDR3 is 16 amino acids. Per the germline V gene, CDR1 is WSHSY and CDR2 is SAAADI. V lost 1 base and J lost 2; bases outside the gene matches: 3.

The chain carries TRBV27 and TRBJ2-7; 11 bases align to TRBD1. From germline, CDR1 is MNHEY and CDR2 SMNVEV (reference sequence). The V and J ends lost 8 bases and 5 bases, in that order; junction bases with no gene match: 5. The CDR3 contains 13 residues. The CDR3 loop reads CASLGQGENEQYF. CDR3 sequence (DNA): TGTGCCAGCCTGGGACAGGGGGAGAACGAGCAGTACTTC.

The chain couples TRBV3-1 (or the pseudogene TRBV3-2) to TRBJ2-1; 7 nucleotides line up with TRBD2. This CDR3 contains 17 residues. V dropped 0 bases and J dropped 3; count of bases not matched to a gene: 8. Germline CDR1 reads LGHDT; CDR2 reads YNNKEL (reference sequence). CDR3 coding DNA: TGTGCCAGCAGCCAAGATGGCCTAGCGGTACTCTACAATGAGCAGTTCTTC. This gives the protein CASSQDGLAVLYNEQFF.

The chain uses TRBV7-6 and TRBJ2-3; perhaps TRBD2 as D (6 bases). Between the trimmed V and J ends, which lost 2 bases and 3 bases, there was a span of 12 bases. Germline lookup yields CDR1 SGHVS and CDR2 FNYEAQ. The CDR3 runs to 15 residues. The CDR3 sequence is CASSLRGTWTDTQYF. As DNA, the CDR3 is TGTGCCAGCAGCTTACGGGGGACGTGGACAGATACGCAGTATTTT. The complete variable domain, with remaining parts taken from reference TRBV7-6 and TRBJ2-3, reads GAGVSQSPRYKVTKRGQDVALRCDPISGHVSLYWYRQALGQGPEFLTYFNYEAQQDKSGLPNDRFSAERPEGSISTLTIQRTEQRDSAMYRCASSLRGTWTDTQYFGPGTRLTVL.

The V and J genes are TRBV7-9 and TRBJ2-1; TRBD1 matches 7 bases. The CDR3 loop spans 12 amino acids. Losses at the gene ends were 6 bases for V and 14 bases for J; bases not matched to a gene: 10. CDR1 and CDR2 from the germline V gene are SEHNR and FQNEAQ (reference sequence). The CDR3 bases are TGTGCCAGCAGGTTTGCCGGGACAGAAGAGTTCTTC. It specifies CASRFAGTEEFF.

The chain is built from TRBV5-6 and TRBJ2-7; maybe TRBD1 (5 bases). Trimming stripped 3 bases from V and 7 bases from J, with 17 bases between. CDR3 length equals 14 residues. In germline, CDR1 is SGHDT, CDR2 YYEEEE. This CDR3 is CASSSTQGAWEQYF. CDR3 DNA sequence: TGTGCCAGCAGCTCGACCCAGGGCGCGTGGGAGCAGTACTTC.

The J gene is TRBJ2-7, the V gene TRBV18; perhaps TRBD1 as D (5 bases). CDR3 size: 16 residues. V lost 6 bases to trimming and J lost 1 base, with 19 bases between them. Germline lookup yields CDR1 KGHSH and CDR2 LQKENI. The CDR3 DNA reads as TGTGCCAGCTCGCCCCTCGGCCAGGGTTCTTCCTACGAGCAGTACTTC. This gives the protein CASSPLGQGSSYEQYF. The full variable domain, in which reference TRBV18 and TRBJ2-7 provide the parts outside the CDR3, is NAGVMQNPRHLVRRRGQEARLRCSPMKGHSHVYWYRQLPEEGLKFMVYLQKENIIDESGMPKERFSAEFPKEGPSILRIQQVVRGDSAAYFCASSPLGQGSSYEQYFGPGTRLTVT.

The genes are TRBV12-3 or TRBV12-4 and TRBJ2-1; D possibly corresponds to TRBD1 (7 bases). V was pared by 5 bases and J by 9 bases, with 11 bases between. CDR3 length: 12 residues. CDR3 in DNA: TGTGCCAGCAGTCCAGGGGGGACTGAGCAGTTCTTC. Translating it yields CASSPGGTEQFF.

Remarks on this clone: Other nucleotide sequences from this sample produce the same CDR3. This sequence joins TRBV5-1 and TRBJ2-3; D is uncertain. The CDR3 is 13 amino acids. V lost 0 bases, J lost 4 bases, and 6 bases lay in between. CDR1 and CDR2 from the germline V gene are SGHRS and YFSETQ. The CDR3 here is CASSLVPADTQYF. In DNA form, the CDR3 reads TGCGCCAGCAGCTTGGTACCAGCAGATACGCAGTATTTT. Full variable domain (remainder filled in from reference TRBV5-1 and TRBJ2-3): KAGVTQTPRYLIKTRGQQVTLSCSPISGHRSVSWYQQTPGQGLQFLFEYFSETQRNKGNFPGRFSGRQFSNSRSEMNVSTLELGDSALYLCASSLVPADTQYFGPGTRLTVL.

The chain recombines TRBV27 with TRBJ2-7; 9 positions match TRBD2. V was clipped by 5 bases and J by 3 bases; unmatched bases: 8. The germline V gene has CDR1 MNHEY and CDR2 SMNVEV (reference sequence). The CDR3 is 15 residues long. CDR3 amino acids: CASSIPGTSLYEQYF. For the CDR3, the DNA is TGTGCCAGCAGTATCCCCGGGACTAGCCTCTACGAGCAGTACTTC.

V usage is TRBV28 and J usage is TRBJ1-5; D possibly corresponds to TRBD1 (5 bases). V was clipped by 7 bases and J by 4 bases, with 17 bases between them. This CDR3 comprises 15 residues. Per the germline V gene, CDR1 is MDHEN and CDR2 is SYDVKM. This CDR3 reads CASIPKGILNQPQHF. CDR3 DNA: TGTGCCAGCATCCCAAAGGGGATACTTAATCAGCCCCAGCATTTT.

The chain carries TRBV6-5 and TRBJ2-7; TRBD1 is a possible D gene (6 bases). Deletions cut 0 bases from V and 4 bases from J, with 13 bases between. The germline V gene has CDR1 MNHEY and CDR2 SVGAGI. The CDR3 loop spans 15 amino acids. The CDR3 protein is CASSYSPGVQYEQYF. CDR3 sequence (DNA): TGTGCCAGCAGTTACTCTCCAGGGGTCCAATACGAGCAGTACTTC.

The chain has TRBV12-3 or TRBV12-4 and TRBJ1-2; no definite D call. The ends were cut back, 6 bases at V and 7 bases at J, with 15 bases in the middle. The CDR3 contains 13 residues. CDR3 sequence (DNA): TGTGCCAGCAGCACTACGAGGGCAGCTGGCTACACCTTC. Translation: CASSTTRAAGYTF.

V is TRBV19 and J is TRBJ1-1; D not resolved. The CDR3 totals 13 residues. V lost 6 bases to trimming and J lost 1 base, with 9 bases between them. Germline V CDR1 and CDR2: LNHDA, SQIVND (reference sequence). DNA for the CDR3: TGTGCCAGTAGGAGCCCTACGAACACTGAAGCTTTCTTT. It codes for CASRSPTNTEAFF.